Presented here are 8 T cell receptor beta chains from one specimen sequenced in a study of blood T cell repertoires in COVID-19. The repertoire was sequenced with immunoSEQ multiplex PCR; TCRdb's copy has only in-frame clones and lacks some. The repertoire holds 140,000 or so clones, with 80% to 90% as singletons. Material for sequencing was peripheral blood. The source is a woman aged 50 to 60 with acute or convalescent COVID-19.

This rearrangement joins TRBV28 to TRBJ2-2; 8 nucleotides align to TRBD2. V lost 3 bases, J lost 3 bases, and 15 bases stayed unmatched. Germline CDR1 MDHEN, CDR2 SYDVKM. The CDR3 covers 19 residues. The CDR3 loop is CASSLFTIRGGIHTGELFF. The CDR3 nucleotides read TGTGCCAGCAGTTTGTTTACGATCCGGGGGGGCATTCACACCGGGGAGCTGTTTTTT.

The chain employs TRBV9 and TRBJ2-3; possible D gene TRBD1, 7 bases. Germline assignment: CDR1 SGDLS and CDR2 YYNGEE. Trimming pared 4 bases from V and 6 bases from J, leaving 24 bases between. This CDR3 has 17 amino acids. CDR3 protein: CASSRGRGGALGDTQYF. DNA of the CDR3: TGTGCCAGCAGCAGGGGGCGAGGCGGGGCCCTAGGGGATACGCAGTATTTT.

J is TRBJ2-7 and V is TRBV4-1; tentative D call: TRBD1 (6 bases). The CDR3 totals 13 residues. Germline V gene sequence: CDR1 MGHRA, CDR2 YSYEKL. Between the trimmed V and J ends, which lost 5 bases and 6 bases, there was a span of 14 bases. For the CDR3, the DNA is TGCGCCAGCAGCAACACAGGGTCTCGCGAGCAGTACTTC. Residues: CASSNTGSREQYF.

The V call is TRBV11-2, the J call TRBJ2-7; D perhaps matches TRBD2 (6 bases). CDR1 SGHAT and CDR2 FQNNGV come from the germline V gene. Between the trimmed V and J ends, which lost 5 bases and 3 bases, there was a span of 20 bases. CDR3 size: 16 residues. CDR3 nucleotide sequence: TGTGCCAGCAGCCCCTCGGCGGGGTACACATACTACGAGCAGTACTTC. The encoded protein is CASSPSAGYTYYEQYF.

V gene TRBV12-5 combines with J gene TRBJ2-2, with 9 bases identical to TRBD2. V shed 6 bases, J shed 4 bases, and the junction held 9 bases outside the gene matches. The V gene's germline CDR1 is LGHNT and CDR2 FRNRAP. This CDR3 is built from 16 residues. CDR3 in DNA: TGTGCTAGTGGCGACCCGCCGGGACTAGCCACCGGGGAGCTGTTTTTT. Encoded protein: CASGDPPGLATGELFF.

The V call is TRBV6-6, the J call TRBJ2-7; D gene unclear. The CDR3 totals 12 residues. The V gene's germline CDR1 is MNHNY and CDR2 SVGAGI (reference sequence). V was clipped by 6 bases and J by 3 bases, with 9 bases between them. In DNA form, the CDR3 reads TGTGCCAGCAGAGAGCATTACTACGAGCAGTACTTC. Translating it yields CASREHYYEQYF.

This chain uses TRBV3-1 (or the pseudogene TRBV3-2) with TRBJ1-1, with a possible D match to TRBD1 (5 bases). V lost 1 base and J lost 2, with 8 bases in between. Germline V lookup: CDR1 LGHDT, CDR2 YNNKEL (reference sequence). CDR3 length: 14 amino acids. CDR3 in amino acids: CASSQGQRNTEAFF. CDR3 nucleotide sequence: TGTGCCAGCAGCCAAGGACAGAGAAACACTGAAGCTTTCTTT.

Comment on this clone: Other DNA sequences from this sample encode an identical CDR3 as well. This chain connects TRBV28 to TRBJ1-1; D ambiguous. The CDR3 loop spans 15 amino acids. Per germline, CDR1 MDHEN and CDR2 SYDVKM. The V end lost 2 bases, the J end lost 1 base, and 11 bases lay between the germline ends. The CDR3: CASSLGTAGNTEAFF. The DNA of the CDR3 is TGTGCCAGCAGTTTAGGTACAGCCGGGAACACTGAAGCTTTCTTT.